Listed here is a single TCR beta chain. Its binding antigen is unknown. Per-nucleotide qualities are absent, and no much larger clonotype sits a single base away. The immunoSEQ Assay, a bias-controlled multiplex PCR, was used to amplify TCRbeta CDR3 regions from genomic DNA. As for the authors' bioinformatics: Nucleated cell counts per sample were estimated from amplification of reference gene primers within the assay. Sequence reads were collapsed and filtered to measure the absolute abundance of every unique TCRbeta CDR3 rearrangement. For each sample, productive Simpson clonality was calculated by taking the square root of Simpson's diversity index across productive rearrangements. Not all clones reach the TCRdb copy of this immuneACCESS table, which keeps in-frame sequences only. Checked studies attribute under half of the gap to unresolved V genes and leave the rest unexplained. The V and J calls and the clone size are those of that table, but D and trimming were determined from the DNA. Counted in this sample were 200,000 to 250,000 clones; about nine tenths of them appeared once. The ten largest make up 1.2% of the sample.

The CDR3 runs 13 residues from the cysteine to the phenylalanine. The retained sequence is limited to the CDR3, 39 bases, with the frame set at the first base. The V end loses 5 bases and the J end loses 0 bases, and a stretch of 8 bases separates them. For CDR1 and CDR2, the germline V gene lists MDHEN and SYDVKM. In the prospective study, participants were roughly 18 to 89 years old, resided in around 25 geographic areas of the United States, and were enrolled through a virtual design. In the prospective study, cohorts were assigned on the basis of participant-reported clinical history obtained from a screening survey and a study questionnaire. For ImmuneRACE Cohort 3, a participant was defined as recovered based on two consecutive negative NP/OP PCR tests, clearance by a healthcare professional, or resolution of symptoms. Each participant in the prospective study had whole blood, serum and a nasopharyngeal or oropharyngeal swab collected by mobile phlebotomists. Prospective study participants could optionally give additional blood draws and questionnaires over an approximately two-month period. Blood samples from the prospective study were shipped frozen or at room temperature prior to DNA extraction.

This sample was included in a study of blood T cell repertoires in COVID-19 (dated by TCRdb to 2019 to 2021). Background on the whole study: Collaborator samples came from the United States, Italy and Spain and covered acute and convalescent phases of COVID-19. The prospective study material was composed of cDNA or gDNA derived from T cells, B-cell-depleted T cells, or PBMCs. The repertoires were released in a freely available public database meant as a resource for research on the immune response to SARS-CoV-2. Where HLA class I and class II types were available, the types were taken from metadata supplied by the sample provider, not from assay-based typing. Deeply sampled blood TCRbeta repertoires from subjects exposed to, actively infected with, or recovered from COVID-19 were included in the dataset. The sample metadata nearly always contained a de-identified subject ID, COVID-19 status, age in years and sex. Samples were obtained from the ongoing ImmuneRACE study (first 160 participants) and from roughly 1,300 subjects provided by 6 global collaborators. General study outcomes and caveats: The quantity of clinical and demographic metadata differed by source and by participant and was supplied without curation.

The sequence was collected from a man aged 25-40 years who had recovered from COVID-19. Sequencing was done on a sample of PBMCs or T cells enriched from blood (not recorded which). The V and J genes are TRBV28 and TRBJ2-7, with a tentative D gene TRBD1 over 6 matching bases. The DNA sequence reads TGTGCCAGCAGTACAGGGAACTCCTACGAGCAGTACTTC. Its translation reads: CASSTGNSYEQYF.